These T cell receptor beta chains were read from a single sample in a study of T cell changes during pregnancy in multiple sclerosis. Generated by immunoSEQ multiplex PCR, the TCRdb table keeps only in-frame clones and is missing some. The repertoire holds approximately 50,000 clones, with roughly 88% as singletons. The material sequenced was peripheral blood, taken in the second trimester of pregnancy. The origin of the receptors is a female donor with multiple sclerosis, enrolled in a pregnancy study. Each CDR3 is given without its conserved first and last residue.

>TRBV4-1
ASRTQAGSANTEAF
>TRBV5-1
ASSFGANTGELF
>TRBV7-9
ASSLAPRNTIY
>TRBV7-9
ASSFLGTGREKLF
>TRBV2
ASRLRGGLPGELF
>TRBV7-8
ASSLRTDNSPLH
>TRBV7-9
ASRGGAPPQF
>TRBV5-1
ASSLNDSPRRDEAF
>TRBV4-1
ASSPGQQTNEKLF
>TRBV18
ASSLGQNTEAF
>TRBV19
ASSIDQAGGLDTEAF
>TRBV5-5
ASSLVRFTEAF
>TRBV5-1
ASSLVTGQEDEAF
>TRBV7-9
ASSFIQGVGGNTIY
>TRBV28
ASSPGQGRNQPQH
>TRBV5-1
ASSFGQGLEKLF
>TRBV5-4
ASSSQGPDTQY
>TRBV30
AWSAQQGRTTESGNTIY
>TRBV5-1
ASSLARGGNAEAF
>TRBV11-2
ASSLVGSRYYEQY
>TRBV19
ASTLLQGVGQPQH
>TRBV5-1
ASSTRLAGGSGETQY
>TRBV29-1
SVSQGYETQY
>TRBV7-3
ASSRGLAGGQNEQF
>TRBV5-4
ASSFRDLETQY
>TRBV5-1
ASSPSRGPIYEQY
>TRBV5-1
ASRARASSYNEQF
>TRBV29-1
SAGEGPPSGNTIY
>TRBV5-5
ASSLNRGRDQPQH
>TRBV7-2
ASSVQGGGNSPLH
>TRBV7-8
ASSLVRGALREQY
>TRBV6-5
ASRQGMGNQPQH